These 8 T cell receptor beta chains share one sample of origin, sequenced in a study of T cells in Graves' hyperthyroidism and ophthalmopathy. Researchers took RNA transcripts and amplified the TCR beta CDR3 regions from them. During a first-round RT-PCR of the TCR CDR3, the HTBI primer set was used. Each CDR3 protein is one row after TCRdb ran MiXCR on the multiplex PCR reads. The data contain 800,000 or so distinct CDR3 sequences, roughly 40% of them seen just once; the ten biggest clones take up 8.9%. The sample taken for sequencing was blood. The receptors stem from a young man with Graves' hyperthyroidism.

The table lists this clonotype with a few counts. The CDR3 loop reads CASSASFQGTGNTIYF. The CDR3 DNA reads TGTGCCAGTAGTGCGTCGTTTCAGGGGACCGGAAACACCATATATTTT. V gene TRBV19 combines with J gene TRBJ1-3, with D possibly matching TRBD1 (6 bases). The CDR3 runs 16 residues. Trimming pared 5 bases from V and 4 bases from J, leaving 18 bases between. Germline CDR1 reads LNHDA; CDR2 reads SQIVND (reference sequence).

This clonotype was observed at least ten times. The gene calls are TRBV2 and TRBJ2-2, with D unclear. CDR1 and CDR2 from the germline V gene are SNHLY and FYNNEI. The CDR3 spans 12 residues. V lost 7 bases to trimming and J lost 1 base, with 4 bases between them. The chain's CDR3 is CASIVNTGELFF. The CDR3 DNA reads TGTGCCAGCATAGTGAACACCGGGGAGCTGTTTTTT.

Remarks on this clonotype: A read error may produce the germline difference seen at one junction end. The chain joins TRBV9 to TRBJ2-7; maybe TRBD2 (5 bases). Germline assignment: CDR1 SGDLS and CDR2 YYNGEE. The CDR3 is 14 amino acids. CDR3 bases: TGCGCCAGCAGCCATCCGTTGGAGGCCAAGGGGCAGTACTTC. This sequence encodes CASSHPLEAKGQYF.

The chain couples TRBV7-2 to TRBJ1-2, with D perhaps matching TRBD1 (5 bases). There are 14 residues in the CDR3. Trimming stripped 5 bases from V and 6 bases from J, with 16 bases between. Germline assignment: CDR1 SGHTA and CDR2 FQGNSA. This CDR3 reads CASSPGLAGHGYTF. The CDR3 coding sequence is TGTGCCAGCAGCCCGGGACTAGCGGGGCATGGCTACACCTTC.

This clonotype was counted ten times or more. The chain carries TRBV15 and TRBJ1-5, with D maybe TRBD1 (5 bases). The CDR3 consists of 17 residues. Germline V gene sequence: CDR1 LNHNV, CDR2 YYDKDF (reference sequence). V dropped 2 bases and J dropped 9 bases, with 23 bases sitting between them. CDR3: CATSRSLAHSGGPPQHF. The CDR3 DNA follows: TGTGCCACCAGCAGATCCCTCGCCCACAGTGGGGGTCCGCCCCAGCATTTT.

The sample holds a few counts of this clonotype. This chain links TRBV7-8 with TRBJ2-6; D remains unclear. Germline CDR1 and CDR2: SGHVS and FQNEAQ. The CDR3 consists of 15 residues. The V gene lost 6 bases and the J gene lost 0 bases, with 9 bases spanning the gap. CDR3 in DNA: TGTGCCAGCAGGGCGCCCTTCTCTGGGGCCAACGTCCTGACTTTC. This encodes CASRAPFSGANVLTF.

This clonotype was seen only a few times. The V call is TRBV2, the J call TRBJ2-2, with 7 bases lining up with TRBD2. Unmatched junction bases numbered 12, after V lost 6 bases and J lost 5 bases. The germline CDR1 and CDR2 sequences are SNHLY and FYNNEI. The CDR3 consists of 16 residues. In DNA form, the CDR3 reads TGTGCCAGCAGCGGAGAGCGGGGTATAACTACCGGGGAGCTGTTTTTT. Encoded protein: CASSGERGITTGELFF.

The chain recombines TRBV20-1 with TRBJ1-1; D gene uncertain. The CDR3 runs 13 residues. Germline lookup yields CDR1 DFQATT and CDR2 SNEGSKA (reference sequence). The CDR3 coding sequence is TGCACCTCACGAGGGATCATGAACACTGAAGCTTTCTTT. Its protein is CTSRGIMNTEAFF.